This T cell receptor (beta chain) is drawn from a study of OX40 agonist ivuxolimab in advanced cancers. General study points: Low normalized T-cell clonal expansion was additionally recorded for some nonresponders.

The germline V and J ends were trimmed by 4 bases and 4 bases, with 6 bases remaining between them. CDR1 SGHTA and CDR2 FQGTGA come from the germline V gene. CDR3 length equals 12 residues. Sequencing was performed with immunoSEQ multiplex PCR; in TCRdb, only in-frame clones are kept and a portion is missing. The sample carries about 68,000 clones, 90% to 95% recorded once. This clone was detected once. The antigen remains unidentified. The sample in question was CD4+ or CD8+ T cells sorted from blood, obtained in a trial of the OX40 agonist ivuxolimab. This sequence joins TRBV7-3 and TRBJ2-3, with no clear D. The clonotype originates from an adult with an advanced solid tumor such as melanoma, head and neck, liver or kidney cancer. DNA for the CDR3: TGTGCCAGCAGCTCCCCCTCAGATACGCAGTATTTT. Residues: CASSSPSDTQYF.